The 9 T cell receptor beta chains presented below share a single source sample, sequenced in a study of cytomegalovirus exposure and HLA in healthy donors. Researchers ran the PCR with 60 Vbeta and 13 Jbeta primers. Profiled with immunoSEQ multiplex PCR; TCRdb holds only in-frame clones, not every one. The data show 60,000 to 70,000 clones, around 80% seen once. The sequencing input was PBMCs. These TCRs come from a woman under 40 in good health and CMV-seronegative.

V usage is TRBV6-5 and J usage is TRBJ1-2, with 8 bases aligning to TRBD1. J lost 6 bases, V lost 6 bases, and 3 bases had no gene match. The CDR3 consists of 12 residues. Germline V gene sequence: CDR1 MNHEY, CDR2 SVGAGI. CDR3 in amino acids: CASRGQEDGYTF. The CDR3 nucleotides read TGTGCCAGCAGGGGACAGGAGGATGGCTACACCTTC.

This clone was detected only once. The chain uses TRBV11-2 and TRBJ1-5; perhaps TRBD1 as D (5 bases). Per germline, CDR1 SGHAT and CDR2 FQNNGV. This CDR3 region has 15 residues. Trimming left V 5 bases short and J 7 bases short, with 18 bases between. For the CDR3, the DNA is TGTGCCAGCAGCCCTGTCGGGGGTGAGCGGCAGCCCCAGCATTTT. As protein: CASSPVGGERQPQHF.

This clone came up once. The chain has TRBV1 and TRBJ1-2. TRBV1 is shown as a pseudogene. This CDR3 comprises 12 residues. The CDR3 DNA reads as TGCACCAGCAGCCAGCGGGACGGTGGCTACACCTTC. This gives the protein CTSSQRDGGYTF.

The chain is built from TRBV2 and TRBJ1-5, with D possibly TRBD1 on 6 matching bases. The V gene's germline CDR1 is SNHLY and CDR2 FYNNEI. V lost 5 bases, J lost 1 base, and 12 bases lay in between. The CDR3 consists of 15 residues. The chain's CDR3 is CASSLRGASNQPQHF. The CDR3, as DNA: TGTGCCAGCAGTCTTCGGGGGGCAAGCAATCAGCCCCAGCATTTT.

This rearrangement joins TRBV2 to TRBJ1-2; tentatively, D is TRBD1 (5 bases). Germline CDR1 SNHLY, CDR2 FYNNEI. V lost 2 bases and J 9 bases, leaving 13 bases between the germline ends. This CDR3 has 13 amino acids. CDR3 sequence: CASSEWSGISYTF. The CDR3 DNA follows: TGTGCCAGCAGTGAATGGTCAGGGATAAGCTACACCTTC.

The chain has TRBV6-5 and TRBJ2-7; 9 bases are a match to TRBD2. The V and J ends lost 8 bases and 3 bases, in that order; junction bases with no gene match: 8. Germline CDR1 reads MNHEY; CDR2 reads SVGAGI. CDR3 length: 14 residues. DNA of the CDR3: TGTGCCAGCGGGAGAGCGGGAGGCAACTACGAGCAGTACTTC. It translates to CASGRAGGNYEQYF.

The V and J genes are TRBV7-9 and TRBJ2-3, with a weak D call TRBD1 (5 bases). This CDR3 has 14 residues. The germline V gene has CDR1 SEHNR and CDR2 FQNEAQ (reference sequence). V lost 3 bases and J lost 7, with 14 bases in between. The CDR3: CASSLTDGRNTQYF. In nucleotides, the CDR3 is TGTGCCAGCAGCTTGACAGACGGGCGAAATACGCAGTATTTT.

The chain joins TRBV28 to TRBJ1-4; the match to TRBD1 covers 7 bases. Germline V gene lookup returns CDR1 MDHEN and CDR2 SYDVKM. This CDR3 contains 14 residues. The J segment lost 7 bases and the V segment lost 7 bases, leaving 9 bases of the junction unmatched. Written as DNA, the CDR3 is TGTGCCAGCATTGGAGGGGGCGGATCTGAAAAACTGTTTTTT. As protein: CASIGGGGSEKLFF.

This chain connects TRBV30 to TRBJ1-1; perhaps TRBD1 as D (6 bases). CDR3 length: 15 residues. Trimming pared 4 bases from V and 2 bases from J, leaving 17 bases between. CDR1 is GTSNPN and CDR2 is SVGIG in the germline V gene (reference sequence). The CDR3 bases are TGTGCCTGGAAAGAGGCAGGGACAATTAACACTGAAGCTTTCTTT. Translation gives CAWKEAGTINTEAFF.